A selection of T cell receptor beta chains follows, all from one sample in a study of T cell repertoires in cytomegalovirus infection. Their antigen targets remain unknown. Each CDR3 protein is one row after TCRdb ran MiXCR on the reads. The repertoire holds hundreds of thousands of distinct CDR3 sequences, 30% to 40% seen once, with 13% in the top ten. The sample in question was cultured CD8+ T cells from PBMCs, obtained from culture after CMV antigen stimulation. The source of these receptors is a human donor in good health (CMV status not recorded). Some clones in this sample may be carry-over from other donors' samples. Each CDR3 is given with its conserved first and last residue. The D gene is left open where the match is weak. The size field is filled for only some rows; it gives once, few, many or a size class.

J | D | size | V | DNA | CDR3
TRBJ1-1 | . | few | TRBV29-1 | TGCAGCGTTGAGGGGGTCGCAGGGAGGTACACTGAAGCTTTCTTT | CSVEGVAGRYTEAFF
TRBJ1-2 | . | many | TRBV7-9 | TGTGCCAGCAGCTTGCCGGGGCGGGGAAGAAAGGGGCCTATGTCCTACACCTTC | CASSLPGRGRKGPMSYTF
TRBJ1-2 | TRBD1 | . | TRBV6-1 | TGTGCCAGCAATATAAAACCGGGACAGGGATTGTATGGCTACACCTTC | CASNIKPGQGLYGYTF
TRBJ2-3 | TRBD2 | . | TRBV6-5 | TGTGCCAGCAGTTACTCTGAGCGGGGGGGCGGGGATACGCAGTATTTT | CASSYSERGGGDTQYF
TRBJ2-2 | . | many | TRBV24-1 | TGTGCCACCAGTGATTTGCATTACCGGGACTCGAACACCGGGGAGCTGTTTTTT | CATSDLHYRDSNTGELFF
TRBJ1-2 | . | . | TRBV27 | TGTGTCTCCGGGCAGAGCTATGGCTACACCTTC | CVSGQSYGYTF
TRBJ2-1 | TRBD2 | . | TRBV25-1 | TGTGCCAGCAGTGAAGAAGGGCTAGCGGCGTACAATGAGCAGTTCTTC | CASSEEGLAAYNEQFF
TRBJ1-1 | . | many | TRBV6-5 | TGTGCCAGCAGTCCCCGGAGGGGGAAAGCTTTCTTT | CASSPRRGKAFF
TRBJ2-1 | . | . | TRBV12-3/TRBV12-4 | TGTGCCAGCAGCCCCTGGGGGGCCACCTACGAGCAGTTCTTC | CASSPWGATYEQFF
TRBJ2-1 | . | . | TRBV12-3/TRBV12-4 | TGTGCCAGCAGTTCACCACGGGACAATGAGCAGTTCTTC | CASSSPRDNEQFF
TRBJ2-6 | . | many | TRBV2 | TGTGCCAAATGGGGGGTACACCCTGGGGCCAACGTCCTGACTTTC | CAKWGVHPGANVLTF
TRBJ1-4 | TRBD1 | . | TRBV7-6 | TGTGCCAGCAGCGTGCCGGGACAGCATGTGTTTTTT | CASSVPGQHVFF
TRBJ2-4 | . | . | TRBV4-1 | TGCGCCAGCAGCCAAACCAGGGTAGCCAAAAACATTCAGTACTTC | CASSQTRVAKNIQYF
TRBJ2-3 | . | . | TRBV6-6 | TGTGCCAGCAGTTACTCGGGGCAGGGAGAGTGGACAGATACGCAGTATTTT | CASSYSGQGEWTDTQYF
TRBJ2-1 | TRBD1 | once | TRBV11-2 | TGTGCCAGCAGCAGACAGGGGGCCTCGGCCTACAATGAGCAGTTCTTC | CASSRQGASAYNEQFF
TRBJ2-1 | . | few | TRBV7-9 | TGTGCCAGCAGCTTAGTCGGCAGGGCCTACAATGAGCAGTTCTTC | CASSLVGRAYNEQFF
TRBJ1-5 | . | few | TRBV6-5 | TGTGCCAGCAGTATCCGACAGACTAGCAATCAGCCCCAGCATTTT | CASSIRQTSNQPQHF
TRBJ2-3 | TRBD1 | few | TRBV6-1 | TGTGCCAGCACTGGACAGGGATCCACAGATACGCAGTATTTT | CASTGQGSTDTQYF
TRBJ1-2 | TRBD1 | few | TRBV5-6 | TGTGCCAGCAGCTTGGAGGCAGGGGGTACCTATGGCTACACCTTC | CASSLEAGGTYGYTF
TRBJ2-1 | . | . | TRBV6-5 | TGTGCCAGCAGCTCATCCTGGCGGGCGGGGAACAATGAGCAGTTCTTC | CASSSSWRAGNNEQFF
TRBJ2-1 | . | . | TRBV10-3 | TGTGCCATCAGGGGCAGGGAAACCTACAATGAGCAGTTCTTC | CAIRGRETYNEQFF
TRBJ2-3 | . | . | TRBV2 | TGTGCCAGCAGTGAATGGATCGAAAGCACAGATACGCAGTATTTT | CASSEWIESTDTQYF
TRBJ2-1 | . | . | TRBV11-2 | TGTGCCAGCACCATTTATGGAAAGCAGTTCTTC | CASTIYGKQFF
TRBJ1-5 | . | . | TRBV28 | TGTGCCAGCAACTCCCGGGACATTTATCAGCCCCAGCATTTT | CASNSRDIYQPQHF
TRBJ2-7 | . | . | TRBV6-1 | TGTGCCAGCAGTGACAGTAGTACCTACGAGCAGTACTTC | CASSDSSTYEQYF
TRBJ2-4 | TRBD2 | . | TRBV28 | TGTGCCAGCAGTTGGGGGGGATATCTGGGCATTCAGTACTTC | CASSWGGYLGIQYF
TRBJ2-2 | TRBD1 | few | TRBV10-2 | TGCGCCATTGACAGGGGGCGCGGGGAGCTGTTTTTT | CAIDRGRGELFF
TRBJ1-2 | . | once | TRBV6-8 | TGTGCCAGCAGAGGTGCTGTAGGGTATGGCTACACCTTC | CASRGAVGYGYTF
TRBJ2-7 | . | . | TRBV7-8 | TGTGCCAGCAGCTTAGAACAGGCGAGCTCCTACGAGCAGTACTTC | CASSLEQASSYEQYF
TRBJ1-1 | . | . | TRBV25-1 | TGTGCCAGCAGTGAAGCCCCCCACATGAACACTGAAGCTTTCTTT | CASSEAPHMNTEAFF
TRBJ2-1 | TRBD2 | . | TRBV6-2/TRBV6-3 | TGTGCCAGCAGTTGGGCAGAGCGGGGGGCGTACAATGAGCAGTTCTTC | CASSWAERGAYNEQFF
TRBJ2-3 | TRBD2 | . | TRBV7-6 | TGTGCTAGCAGCTTAGTGCCGGGGGGGTTAGATACGCAGTATTTT | CASSLVPGGLDTQYF
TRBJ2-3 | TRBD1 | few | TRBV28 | TGTGCCAGCAGCTCCGGACAGGAAAGAAGAGATACGCAGTATTTT | CASSSGQERRDTQYF
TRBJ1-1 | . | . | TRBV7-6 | TGTGCCAGCAGCTTAGGCGGGGAACAGCTGAACACTGAAGCTTTCTTT | CASSLGGEQLNTEAFF
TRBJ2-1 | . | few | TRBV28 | TGTGCCAGCAGTCCGCTGGGTACAAGGGAGCAGTTCTTC | CASSPLGTREQFF
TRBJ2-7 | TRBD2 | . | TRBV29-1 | TGCAGCGTTGAAGAGCTAGCGGGGGAGCAGTACTTC | CSVEELAGEQYF
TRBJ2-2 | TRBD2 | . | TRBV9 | TGTGCCAGCAGCGTAGCAGGGCTAGCGGGGGGTATGAGCGGGGAGCTGTTTTTT | CASSVAGLAGGMSGELFF
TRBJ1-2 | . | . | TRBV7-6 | TGTGCCAACTACAGGGAACCCTATGGTTACACCTTC | CANYREPYGYTF
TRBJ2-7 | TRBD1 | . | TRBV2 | TGTGCCAGCAGCACAGGGGCCGCCCGCTTCGAGCAGTACTTC | CASSTGAARFEQYF
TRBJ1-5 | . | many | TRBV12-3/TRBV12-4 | TGTGCCAGCAGCTTAGGGGGATATCAGCCCCAGCATTTT | CASSLGGYQPQHF
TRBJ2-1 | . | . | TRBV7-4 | TGTGCCAGCAGCTCGACTACCGGGACACAGGATGAGCAGTTCTTC | CASSSTTGTQDEQFF
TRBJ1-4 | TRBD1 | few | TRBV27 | TGTGCCAGCAGTTCTGGACAGGGTGACGAGGGTGAAAAACTGTTTTTT | CASSSGQGDEGEKLFF